This TCR beta chain was captured by sequencing in a study of human T cells and chemical hapten exposure. Study overall: The study patch tested 0.01% DPC on the upper back and read results at 6 days.

As to time point: pre-sensitization, week 0. Treatment specified: therapeutic diphenylcyclopropenone sensitization with weekly scalp DPC. V lost 1 base and J 5 bases, leaving 14 bases between the germline ends. The CDR3 extends over 15 amino acids. Germline-derived CDR1 and CDR2 are SEHNR and FQNEAQ (reference sequence). The library labeled individual cDNA molecules by adding unique molecular identifiers to them. TCRdb called the RACE reads again in MiXCR, with one record for every CDR3 protein. The repertoire has 250,000 or so distinct CDR3 sequences, about 7.7% of them found once; the top ten carry 1.2%. Overall study results and limits: The count of PT1 expanded TCRs correlated positively with patch test score.

This clonotype was detected a few times. What it recognizes is unknown. This chain uses TRBV7-9 with TRBJ1-1; the D gene is possibly TRBD1 (5 bases). The specimen comprised whole blood, sampled in connection with sensitization to the hapten diphenylcyclopropenone (DPC). This TCR derives from a man aged 18 to 30 with alopecia areata. Some clones in this sample may be carry-over from other donors' samples. DNA for the CDR3: TGTGCCAGCAGCTTAGAGGTCCGGGGCGCAACTGAAGCTTTCTTT. The encoded protein is CASSLEVRGATEAFF. Full variable domain (outside the CDR3, taken from reference TRBV7-9 and TRBJ1-1): DTGVSQNPRHKITKRGQNVTFRCDPISEHNRLYWYRQTLGQGPEFLTYFQNEAQLEKSRLLSDRFSAERPKGSFSTLEIQRTEQGDSAMYLCASSLEVRGATEAFFGQGTRLTVV.